The count of the clone carrying this T cell receptor beta chain is one. The antigen is undetermined. These data are taken from a study of OX40 agonist ivuxolimab in advanced cancers. Turning to the study itself: In this trial design, patients received ivuxolimab intravenously at 0.01 to 10 mg/kg every 2 weeks. Findings of the study overall: Both blood CD4+ and CD8+ T cells showed clonal growth by week 6 at 0.1 to 3.0 mg/kg.

Here immunoSEQ multiplex PCR was the method, and the copy in TCRdb shows in-frame clones only, minus some. The sample shows approximately 63,000 clones, 75% to 90% of them seen only once. J lost 0 bases, V lost 5 bases, and 14 bases had no gene match. This CDR3 has 20 residues. From germline, CDR1 is SGHVS and CDR2 FQNEAQ. Blood sampling took place at baseline, cycle 4 day 1, and cycle 7 day 1. Sequencing used CD4+ or CD8+ T cells sorted from blood, obtained in a trial of the OX40 agonist ivuxolimab. The V and J genes are TRBV7-8 and TRBJ2-1, with 12 nucleotides matching TRBD2. The clonotype originates from an adult with an advanced solid tumor such as melanoma, head and neck, liver or kidney cancer. The CDR3 is CASSVPEGLAGGLSYNEQFF. For the CDR3, the DNA is TGTGCCAGCAGCGTCCCCGAAGGGCTAGCGGGGGGGCTCTCCTACAATGAGCAGTTCTTC. The variable domain in full, completed from reference TRBV7-8 and TRBJ2-1, reads GAGVSQSPRYKVAKRGQDVALRCDPISGHVSLFWYQQALGQGPEFLTYFQNEAQLDKSGLPSDRFFAERPEGSVSTLKIQRTQQEDSAVYLCASSVPEGLAGGLSYNEQFFGPGTRLTVL.